Listed here are 24 T cell receptor beta chains from one sample, sequenced in a study of vaccination effects on CD4 cells after COVID-19. Produced via immunoSEQ multiplex PCR; TCRdb's table is partial and in-frame only. The data hold tens of thousands of clones, with approximately 76% observed a single time. Under the ViraFEST assay, PBMC were stimulated with viral peptide pools so that antigen-specific CD4+ T cells expanded. Sequencing was performed afterwards. Culture lasted about ten days before CD4+ T cell isolation. All vaccine recipients tested negative for nucleocapsid antibodies and had never contracted SARS-CoV-2 infection. No antigens are known for them. The specimen comprised CD4+ T cells from PBMCs cultured with HCoV-NL63 spike peptides, sampled before COVID-19 vaccination. The source of these receptors is a human donor who received a COVID-19 vaccine.

V usage is TRBV7-3 and J usage is TRBJ2-5, with 7 bases aligning to TRBD1. The ends lost 2 bases at V and 4 bases at J; junction bases unmatched: 4. Germline V gene data show CDR1 as SGHTA and CDR2 as FQGTGA. This CDR3 is built from 14 residues. The CDR3 DNA follows: TGTGCCAGCAGCTTACAGGCAGGGGGAGAGACCCAGTACTTC. The encoded protein is CASSLQAGGETQYF.

The J gene is TRBJ2-2, the V gene TRBV6-1; 7 nucleotides align to TRBD1. The CDR3 covers 16 residues. J lost 2 bases, V lost 3 bases, and 6 bases had no gene match. CDR1 is MNHNS and CDR2 is SASEGT in the germline V gene. CDR3 sequence: CASSEQQGRNTGELFF. CDR3 DNA: TGTGCCAGCAGTGAGCAACAGGGGCGAAACACCGGGGAGCTGTTTTTT.

The genes are TRBV18 and TRBJ2-1; D gene ambiguous. This CDR3 has 13 residues. V was pared by 5 bases and J by 10 bases, with 15 bases between. Germline V CDR1 and CDR2: KGHSH, LQKENI. CDR3 in DNA: TGTGCCAGCTCAGGTCGGGTTTCTGAGGAGCAGTTCTTC. This codes for CASSGRVSEEQFF. Complete variable domain (other parts from reference TRBV18 and TRBJ2-1): NAGVMQNPRHLVRRRGQEARLRCSPMKGHSHVYWYRQLPEEGLKFMVYLQKENIIDESGMPKERFSAEFPKEGPSILRIQQVVRGDSAAYFCASSGRVSEEQFFGPGTRLTVL.

The genes are TRBV19 and TRBJ2-3, with unresolved D. The V and J ends lost 5 bases and 0 bases respectively, with 9 bases between them. The germline gives CDR1 LNHDA, CDR2 SQIVND (reference sequence). This CDR3 spans 14 amino acids. The DNA of the CDR3 is TGTGCCAGTAGTCCGACACTCAGCACAGATACGCAGTATTTT. Encoded protein: CASSPTLSTDTQYF.

The CDR3 bases are TGCGCCAGCAGCCCACGGACAGGGGCGGGGGAGACCCAGTACTTC. Translated, it gives CASSPRTGAGETQYF. The rearrangement joins TRBV4-1 to TRBJ2-5, with 9 bases fitting TRBD1. The CDR3 length is 15 residues. The V gene's germline CDR1 is MGHRA and CDR2 YSYEKL. J was trimmed by 5 bases and V by 4 bases; bases with no gene match: 8.

The chain couples TRBV10-3 to TRBJ2-5, with a possible D match to TRBD1 (5 bases). The CDR3 consists of 13 residues. Per germline, CDR1 ENHRY and CDR2 SYGVKD. With 4 bases removed from V and 2 bases from J, the gap between germline ends came to 8 bases. The CDR3 DNA is TGTGCCATCAGTGGGACACAACAAGAGACCCAGTACTTC. Translation: CAISGTQQETQYF.

The genes are TRBV5-6 and TRBJ1-6; possibly TRBD1 for D (5 bases). The germline V gene encodes CDR1 SGHDT and CDR2 YYEEEE. Trimming stripped 0 bases from V and 7 bases from J, with 8 bases between. CDR3 length equals 14 residues. CDR3 sequence: CASSLGQLNSPLHF. The CDR3 coding sequence is TGTGCCAGCAGCTTGGGACAGTTAAATTCACCCCTCCACTTT. The full variable domain, with the rest looked up from reference TRBV5-6 and TRBJ1-6, is DAGVTQSPTHLIKTRGQQVTLRCSPKSGHDTVSWYQQALGQGPQFIFQYYEEEERQRGNFPDRFSGHQFPNYSSELNVNALLLGDSALYLCASSLGQLNSPLHFGNGTRLTVT.

V gene TRBV6-5 combines with J gene TRBJ1-2; tentatively, D is TRBD1 (5 bases). The V and J ends lost 7 bases and 10 bases respectively, with 16 bases between them. Per germline, CDR1 MNHEY and CDR2 SVGAGI. This CDR3 spans 12 amino acids. CDR3 loop: CASTRQRINYTF. CDR3 bases: TGTGCCAGCACCCGACAGAGAATTAACTACACCTTC.

This clone showed up just a few times. The chain joins TRBV19 to TRBJ2-5; D remains unclear. This CDR3 contains 14 residues. V was pared by 5 bases and J by 2 bases, with 12 bases between. Looked up from germline, CDR1 is LNHDA and CDR2 is SQIVND (reference sequence). The CDR3, as DNA: TGTGCCAGTAGTGACCGACAAATACAAGAGACCCAGTACTTC. This gives the protein CASSDRQIQETQYF.

The genes are TRBV27 and TRBJ1-2, with no clear D. Germline V gene data show CDR1 as MNHEY and CDR2 as SMNVEV (reference sequence). This CDR3 region has 11 residues. V lost 6 bases to trimming and J lost 10 bases, with 12 bases between them. The DNA of the CDR3 is TGTGCCAGCAGAGGGCGAGGGTCCTACACCTTC. This codes for CASRGRGSYTF.

The gene calls are TRBV30 and TRBJ2-3, with D possibly matching TRBD2 (5 bases). V was trimmed by 3 bases and J by 0 bases, leaving 10 bases between them. The CDR3 covers 14 residues. Germline V gene data show CDR1 as GTSNPN and CDR2 as SVGIG (reference sequence). In DNA, the CDR3 is TGTGCCTGGAGATTAAGGACTAGCACAGATACGCAGTATTTT. Translation: CAWRLRTSTDTQYF.

The rearrangement links TRBV7-9 to TRBJ2-3; a weak D match, TRBD1 (6 bases). Trimming cost V 1 base and J 5 bases, with 10 bases left between them. The germline CDR1 and CDR2 sequences are SEHNR and FQNEAQ (reference sequence). This CDR3 region has 14 residues. CDR3 sequence (DNA): TGTGCCAGCAGCTTAGACAGGGTAGGAGATACGCAGTATTTT. Its translation is CASSLDRVGDTQYF.

This clone was seen just once. The chain has TRBV10-2 and TRBJ2-3; the match to TRBD2 covers 12 bases. This CDR3 spans 14 amino acids. Germline values: CDR1 WSHSY, CDR2 SAAADI. J gave up 4 bases and V 8 bases, and 4 bases lay outside the gene matches. The DNA of the CDR3 is TGCGCCAGCGCGACTAGCGGGGGACCAGATACGCAGTATTTT. This gives the protein CASATSGGPDTQYF.

The chain is built from TRBV6-1 and TRBJ2-5, with TRBD2 identical over 8 bases. J was trimmed by 1 base and V by 0 bases; bases with no gene match: 7. The CDR3 has 17 residues. Germline V CDR1 and CDR2: MNHNS, SASEGT. The CDR3 protein is CASSEALTGGVQETQYF. In DNA, the CDR3 is TGTGCCAGCAGTGAAGCGCTTACGGGGGGGGTCCAAGAGACCCAGTACTTC.

This clone was recorded only once. The rearrangement uses TRBV21-1 and TRBJ1-1; TRBD1 is the table's D call and was not checked against the DNA. TRBV21-1 is deemed a pseudogene. The CDR3 is 15 amino acids. CDR3 residues: CASSRIWTGDTEAFF. CDR3 nucleotides: TGTGCCAGCAGCCGTATATGGACAGGGGACACTGAAGCTTTCTTT.

V gene TRBV7-2 combines with J gene TRBJ2-1; 8 positions agree with TRBD1. CDR3 length: 16 residues. V shed 5 bases and J 0 bases; nucleotides not matched to a gene: 6. Germline-derived CDR1 and CDR2 are SGHTA and FQGNSA. The CDR3 sequence is CASSRTGQNSYNEQFF. In nucleotides, the CDR3 is TGTGCCAGCAGCCGGACAGGGCAAAACTCCTACAATGAGCAGTTCTTC.

A single count supports this clone. V is TRBV18 and J is TRBJ1-4; unclear D gene. The ends were cut back, 1 base at V and 5 bases at J, with 11 bases in the middle. Germline V gene sequence: CDR1 KGHSH, CDR2 LQKENI. There are 15 residues in the CDR3. The DNA for the CDR3 is TGTGCCAGCTCACCACATCCGACGGGGAATGAAAAACTGTTTTTT. Translation gives CASSPHPTGNEKLFF.

The chain links TRBV19 to TRBJ1-4; TRBD1 aligns across 8 bases. The CDR3 has 16 residues. V was pared by 5 bases and J by 2 bases, with 7 bases of the junction left unmatched. From germline, CDR1 is LNHDA and CDR2 SQIVND (reference sequence). The CDR3 spells CASSFGRGPTNEKLFF. The CDR3 bases are TGTGCCAGTAGTTTCGGCAGGGGGCCCACTAATGAAAAACTGTTTTTT.

This chain uses TRBV19 with TRBJ1-5; D ambiguous. The CDR3 loop spans 13 amino acids. V was clipped by 4 bases and J by 9 bases, with 13 bases between them. The V gene's germline CDR1 is LNHDA and CDR2 SQIVND (reference sequence). The CDR3 reads CASSNGFPGPQHF. The CDR3, as DNA: TGTGCCAGTAGTAACGGATTCCCCGGGCCCCAGCATTTT.

This clone was observed a single time. V gene TRBV27 combines with J gene TRBJ1-2; D possibly corresponds to TRBD1 (5 bases). The germline CDR1 and CDR2 sequences are MNHEY and SMNVEV (reference sequence). The CDR3 runs to 14 residues. Trimming stripped 7 bases from V and 4 bases from J, with 16 bases between. This chain's CDR3 is CASKSLGVPYGYTF. DNA of the CDR3: TGTGCCAGCAAATCGCTAGGGGTCCCCTATGGCTACACCTTC.

This clone turned up a few times. The chain links TRBV9 to TRBJ1-6; D gene unclear. Trimming stripped 0 bases from V and 6 bases from J, with 4 bases between. CDR1 and CDR2 (germline): SGDLS, YYNGEE. The CDR3 has 13 amino acids. The CDR3, as DNA: TGTGCCAGCAGCGTAGAACCTAATTCACCCCTCCACTTT. Its translation is CASSVEPNSPLHF. Drawing the rest from reference TRBV9 and TRBJ1-6, the complete variable domain is DSGVTQTPKHLITATGQRVTLRCSPRSGDLSVYWYQQSLDQGLQFLIQYYNGEERAKGNILERFSAQQFPDLHSELNLSSLELGDSALYFCASSVEPNSPLHFGNGTRLTVT.

This clone has a single count. The chain recombines TRBV29-1 with TRBJ1-3; D is perhaps TRBD1 (6 bases). Trimming took off 7 bases at V and 0 bases at J, with 16 bases between the two ends. This CDR3 comprises 15 residues. The germline V gene encodes CDR1 SQVTM and CDR2 ANQGSEA. The CDR3 sequence is CSDLRQAPSGNTIYF. CDR3 bases: TGCAGCGATTTAAGACAGGCCCCCTCTGGAAACACCATATATTTT.

The J gene is TRBJ2-3, the V gene TRBV6-6; D tentatively fits TRBD1 or TRBD2 (5 bases each). V gave up 4 bases and J gave up 3 bases, with 8 bases separating them. The CDR3 contains 13 residues. Looked up from germline, CDR1 is MNHNY and CDR2 is SVGAGI (reference sequence). The DNA of the CDR3 is TGTGCCAGCAGTTCCGGGACGACAGATACGCAGTATTTT. It codes for CASSSGTTDTQYF.

This chain uses TRBV11-3 with TRBJ2-1; 15 bases are a match to TRBD2. Germline CDR1 reads SGHNT; CDR2 reads YENEEA. This CDR3 has 16 residues. V dropped 5 bases and J dropped 9; count of bases not matched to a gene: 8. The DNA for the CDR3 is TGTGCCAGCAGCCCCTGGACTAGCGGGGGGGAAGGTGAGCAGTTCTTC. Translating it yields CASSPWTSGGEGEQFF.